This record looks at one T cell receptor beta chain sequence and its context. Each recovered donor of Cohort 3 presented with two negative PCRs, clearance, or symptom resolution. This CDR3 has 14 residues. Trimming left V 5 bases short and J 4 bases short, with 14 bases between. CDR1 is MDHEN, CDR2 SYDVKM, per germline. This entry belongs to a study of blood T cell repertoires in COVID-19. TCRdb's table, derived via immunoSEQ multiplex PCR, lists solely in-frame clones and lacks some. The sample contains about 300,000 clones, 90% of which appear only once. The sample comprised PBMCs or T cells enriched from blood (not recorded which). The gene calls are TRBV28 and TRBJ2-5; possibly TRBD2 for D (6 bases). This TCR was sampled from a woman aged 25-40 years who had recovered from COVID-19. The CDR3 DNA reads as TGTGCCAGCAGTCCTCCCCGGGGGAGAGAGACCCAGTACTTC. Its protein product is CASSPPRGRETQYF.